This T cell receptor (beta chain) derives from a study of blood T cells in healthy people across ages. This CDR3 contains 13 residues. CDR1 and CDR2 (germline): LNHNV, YYDKDF (reference sequence). V was shortened by 3 bases and J by 1 base, with 5 bases between the two germline ends. The sample holds a few counts of this clonotype. What it binds is unknown. Study-wide results and limits: Naive CD4+ cells and diversity were both higher in long-lived donors than in aged donors.

It was with a sample-barcoded 5' primer and a J-beta primer mix that a second PCR of about 7 to 12 cycles was run. TCRdb re-called the 5' RACE reads with MiXCR, one entry per CDR3 protein. The data show more than 1.4 million distinct CDR3 sequences, with 40% to 50% seen just once and 7% to 9% held by the top ten. The sample was blood. This clonotype was obtained from a woman aged 18-29 years in good health. V and J are TRBV15 and TRBJ2-3; D is undetermined. CDR3 DNA: TGTGCCACCAGCAGGGAACGCACAGATACGCAGTATTTT. This gives the protein CATSRERTDTQYF. The full variable domain, rest sourced from reference TRBV15 and TRBJ2-3, is DAMVIQNPRYQVTQFGKPVTLSCSQTLNHNVMYWYQQKSSQAPKLLFHYYDKDFNNEADTPDNFQSRRPNTSFCFLDIRSPGLGDTAMYLCATSRERTDTQYFGPGTRLTVL.